The 17 T cell receptor beta chains below come from one sample, sequenced in a study of blood T cell repertoires in COVID-19. Measured with immunoSEQ multiplex PCR; TCRdb has only the in-frame clones, and not every one. The data show roughly 31,000 clones, over 75% seen once. The sequencing sample was made of peripheral blood. These receptors came from a man between 60 and 75 years old with acute or convalescent COVID-19.

CDR3 nucleotide sequence: TGTGCCAGCAGCCGAGGACAGAACACTGAAGCTTTCTTT. This translates into CASSRGQNTEAFF. The V and J genes are TRBV7-8 and TRBJ1-1; D is possibly TRBD1 (5 bases). This CDR3 region has 13 residues. V was pared by 5 bases and J by 1 base, with 8 bases between. Germline V lookup: CDR1 SGHVS, CDR2 FQNEAQ.

The chain combines TRBV10-2 with TRBJ2-5; 8 positions match TRBD2. Unmatched junction bases numbered 4, after V lost 0 bases and J lost 4 bases. The germline V gene encodes CDR1 WSHSY and CDR2 SAAADI. The CDR3 contains 15 residues. In DNA form, the CDR3 reads TGCGCCAGCAGTGAGTCAGTAGCGGGAAGAGAGACCCAGTACTTC. It codes for CASSESVAGRETQYF.

The chain recombines TRBV6-5 with TRBJ2-7, with TRBD1 matching over 7 bases. The CDR3 covers 13 residues. The germline gives CDR1 MNHEY, CDR2 SVGAGI. V lost 7 bases and J lost 2; bases outside the gene matches: 5. The CDR3 is CASNRDSTYEQYF. CDR3 DNA: TGTGCCAGCAACCGGGACAGTACCTACGAGCAGTACTTC.

The V call is TRBV7-9, the J call TRBJ2-5; no definite D call. In germline, CDR1 is SEHNR, CDR2 FQNEAQ (reference sequence). The germline V and J ends were trimmed by 0 bases and 2 bases, with 10 bases remaining between them. The CDR3 sequence is 15 residues long. The CDR3 here is CASSLAFRAQETQYF. For the CDR3, the DNA is TGTGCCAGCAGCTTAGCATTTCGAGCTCAAGAGACCCAGTACTTC.

This chain joins TRBV11-3 and TRBJ2-7; 9 bases align to TRBD1. Germline CDR1 reads SGHNT; CDR2 reads YENEEA. Trimming removed 1 base from V and 4 bases from J; junction bases left unmatched: 2. This CDR3 contains 14 residues. CDR3 protein: CASSLGGQGYEQYF. The DNA for the CDR3 is TGTGCCAGCAGCTTAGGGGGACAGGGTTACGAGCAGTACTTC.

This rearrangement joins TRBV7-2 to TRBJ2-1, with 10 positions matching TRBD1. CDR1 SGHTA and CDR2 FQGNSA come from the germline V gene. V lost 4 bases and J lost 9; bases outside the gene matches: 6. The CDR3 has 14 residues. The CDR3 coding sequence is TGTGCCAGCAGCTCGCGACAGGGGGCGCCTGAGCAGTTCTTC. This codes for CASSSRQGAPEQFF.

The rearrangement links TRBV10-2 to TRBJ1-1; D ambiguous. In germline, CDR1 is WSHSY, CDR2 SAAADI. Trimming shortened V by 6 bases and J by 9 bases, and 17 bases separated the two germline ends. The CDR3 loop spans 13 amino acids. CDR3 in amino acids: CASSKEIKTKAFF. CDR3 DNA: TGCGCCAGCAGCAAGGAAATCAAAACTAAAGCTTTCTTT.

This clone was seen only once. The chain has TRBV10-3 and TRBJ2-5; 7 nucleotides match TRBD2. In germline, CDR1 is ENHRY, CDR2 SYGVKD. The CDR3 spans 14 residues. V was clipped by 6 bases and J by 4 bases; unmatched bases: 8. The CDR3 is CAISPTTGGETQYF. The CDR3 DNA sequence: TGTGCCATCAGCCCAACGACGGGAGGAGAGACCCAGTACTTC.

The CDR3 reads CASSDNRLAQTGELFF. In nucleotides, the CDR3 is TGTGCCAGCAGTGACAATAGACTAGCTCAGACCGGGGAGCTGTTTTTT. The chain couples TRBV2 to TRBJ2-2; 7 bases match TRBD2. CDR3 length: 16 residues. In germline, CDR1 is SNHLY, CDR2 FYNNEI. After removal of 3 bases from V and 5 bases from J, the junction contained 9 bases not matched to a gene.

The chain employs TRBV6-5 and TRBJ1-2; 8 nucleotides line up with TRBD1. The CDR3 contains 14 residues. V lost 6 bases, J lost 0 bases, and 3 bases stayed unmatched. Germline values: CDR1 MNHEY, CDR2 SVGAGI. The CDR3 loop is CASRPGQANYGYTF. The DNA for the CDR3 is TGTGCCAGCAGACCGGGACAGGCTAACTATGGCTACACCTTC.

The rearrangement joins TRBV28 to TRBJ2-7, with 13 bases matching TRBD2. The CDR3 is made up of 15 amino acids. From germline, CDR1 is MDHEN and CDR2 SYDVKM. With 6 bases clipped from V and 3 bases from J, the junction kept 5 bases outside the gene matches. The CDR3 sequence is CASRRTSGRIYEQYF. The CDR3 DNA reads as TGTGCCAGCAGACGGACTAGCGGGAGAATCTACGAGCAGTACTTC.

V is TRBV14 and J is TRBJ2-2; 8 bases match TRBD2. Trimming cost V 0 bases and J 4 bases; bases outside gene matches: 4. The length of the CDR3 is 16 residues. Looked up from germline, CDR1 is SGHDN and CDR2 is FVKESK. The CDR3 nucleotides read TGTGCCAGCAGCCAAGATAACGGGGGGGCCACCGGGGAGCTGTTTTTT. Residues: CASSQDNGGATGELFF. The full variable domain, in which reference TRBV14 and TRBJ2-2 provide the parts outside the CDR3, is EAGVTQFPSHSVIEKGQTVTLRCDPISGHDNLYWYRRVMGKEIKFLLHFVKESKQDESGMPNNRFLAERTGGTYSTLKVQPAELEDSGVYFCASSQDNGGATGELFFGEGSRLTVL.

V is TRBV28 and J is TRBJ2-7; TRBD1 is a possible D gene (5 bases). The length of the CDR3 is 14 residues. Germline V lookup: CDR1 MDHEN, CDR2 SYDVKM. V gave up 5 bases and J gave up 2 bases, with 13 bases separating them. The CDR3 DNA reads TGTGCCAGCAGTCCACCAGGGTCCCCCTACGAGCAGTACTTC. Protein product: CASSPPGSPYEQYF.

The V call is TRBV12-3 or TRBV12-4, the J call TRBJ2-1; D might be TRBD1 (5 bases). CDR3 length equals 12 residues. V shed 5 bases and J shed 10 bases, with 12 bases lying between them. CDR3 amino acids: CASSPQGFEQFF. Written as DNA, the CDR3 is TGTGCCAGCAGTCCCCAGGGCTTCGAGCAGTTCTTC.

V usage is TRBV2 and J usage is TRBJ2-3; D might be TRBD2 (6 bases). The CDR3 extends over 14 amino acids. The germline V and J ends were trimmed by 8 bases and 5 bases, with 17 bases remaining between them. Germline CDR1 is SNHLY and CDR2 is FYNNEI. In DNA form, the CDR3 reads TGTGCCAGCTGTTTTACTAGCTCAGAAGATACGCAGTATTTT. Translating gives CASCFTSSEDTQYF. Variable domain in full (rest from reference TRBV2 and TRBJ2-3): EPEVTQTPSHQVTQMGQEVILRCVPISNHLYFYWYRQILGQKVEFLVSFYNNEISEKSEIFDDQFSVERPDGSNFTLKIRSTKLEDSAMYFCASCFTSSEDTQYFGPGTRLTVL.

The V gene is TRBV10-3, the J gene TRBJ2-7; 12 nucleotides match TRBD1. Germline V gene data show CDR1 as ENHRY and CDR2 as SYGVKD. There are 13 residues in the CDR3. V lost 9 bases to trimming and J lost 3 bases; unmatched junction nucleotides: 3. The CDR3 DNA follows: TGTGCCATTGGGACAGGGGGCCTCTACGAGCAGTACTTC. Residues: CAIGTGGLYEQYF.

The rearrangement links TRBV12-3 or TRBV12-4 to TRBJ1-5; tentatively, D is TRBD1 (5 bases). Trimming took 5 bases from V and 5 from J, leaving 7 bases between them. The CDR3 is made up of 12 amino acids. In DNA form, the CDR3 reads TGTGCCAGCAGTACAGGATATCAGCCCCAGCATTTT. Protein product: CASSTGYQPQHF.